These 5 T cell receptor beta chains share one sample of origin, sequenced in a study of CD8 T cells in ankylosing spondylitis. Each CDR3 protein is one row after TCRdb ran MiXCR on the 5' RACE reads. This sample has around 340,000 distinct CDR3 sequences, with about 15% found just once. Sequenced material: blood, either unsorted or a sorted T cell fraction (not recorded which). The receptors here all came from a male donor with ankylosing spondylitis or in good health (not recorded which).

This clonotype was counted only a few times. The junction and the germline gene differ at one end; a read error may be behind it. The chain employs TRBV12-3 or TRBV12-4 and TRBJ1-2; 8 nucleotides line up with TRBD1. There are 13 residues in the CDR3. The CDR3 protein is CASSVQGALVVGF. The CDR3 bases are TGTGCCAGCAGCGTTCAGGGGGCCCTCGTGGTCGGCTTC.

This chain connects TRBV6-1 to TRBJ2-5, with D tentatively TRBD2 (5 bases). CDR1 MNHNS and CDR2 SASEGT come from the germline V gene. Trimming left V 6 bases short and J 1 base short, with 15 bases between. CDR3 length equals 15 residues. As DNA, the CDR3 is TGTGCCAGCAGGCCCGGCTGGACTTTCCAAGAGACCCAGTACTTC. Encoded protein: CASRPGWTFQETQYF.

This clonotype turned up a few times. V usage is TRBV5-1 and J usage is TRBJ2-7; 7 nucleotides align to TRBD1. The germline CDR1 and CDR2 sequences are SGHRS and YFSETQ. The CDR3 length is 15 residues. V lost 6 bases and J lost 3; bases outside the gene matches: 12. CDR3 sequence: CASTFRSGQNYEQYF. In DNA, the CDR3 is TGCGCCAGCACCTTCCGATCGGGACAGAACTACGAGCAGTACTTC.

In DNA, the CDR3 is TGCGCCAGCAGCTTGGAGGCTAGCGGGAGGGCCACAGATACGCAGTATTTT. It translates to CASSLEASGRATDTQYF. The V call is TRBV5-1, the J call TRBJ2-3, with 12 bases aligning to TRBD2. Germline CDR1 reads SGHRS; CDR2 reads YFSETQ. CDR3 length equals 17 residues. The ends lost 0 bases at V and 2 bases at J; junction bases unmatched: 4.

CDR3 in DNA: TGCAGTGCTTCCCACCGTGAGAATAAAGCCGGCTACGAGCAGTACTTC. Residues: CSASHRENKAGYEQYF. The rearrangement uses TRBV20-1 and TRBJ2-7; D gene uncertain. Germline-derived CDR1 and CDR2 are DFQATT and SNEGSKA (reference sequence). Trimming removed 5 bases from V and 3 bases from J, with 23 bases in between. The CDR3 length is 16 residues.